The 25 T cell receptor beta chains given below trace back to one sample, sequenced in a study of blood T cell repertoires in COVID-19. Measured with immunoSEQ multiplex PCR; TCRdb has only the in-frame clones, and not every one. The sample records 300,000 to 450,000 clones, more than 75% being singletons. Sequencing was carried out using PBMCs or T cells enriched from blood (not recorded which). These receptors were collected from a man between 35 and 55 years old in a cohort exposed to, infected with or recovered from COVID-19 (not recorded which).

The chain employs TRBV3-1 (or the pseudogene TRBV3-2) and TRBJ2-5; TRBD2 matches 8 bases. Germline CDR1 and CDR2: LGHDT and YNNKEL (reference sequence). This CDR3 comprises 16 residues. The junction had 12 bases not matched to a gene; V was cut back by 4 bases and J by 5 bases. CDR3 DNA: TGTGCCAGCAGCCGGGACGGGAGGGTAGATGGGGAGACCCAGTACTTC. Translation: CASSRDGRVDGETQYF.

The chain combines TRBV6-5 with TRBJ1-2, with 7 bases aligning to TRBD1. This CDR3 is built from 13 residues. CDR1 and CDR2 from the germline V gene are MNHEY and SVGAGI. With 6 bases clipped from V and 7 bases from J, the junction kept 8 bases outside the gene matches. The CDR3, as DNA: TGTGCCAGCAGGGACTTCCCAGGGGGTGGCTACACCTTC. Amino acid sequence: CASRDFPGGGYTF.

The chain has TRBV9 and TRBJ2-7; 7 bases are a match to TRBD2. CDR3 length: 15 residues. CDR1 and CDR2 from the germline V gene are SGDLS and YYNGEE. The V and J ends lost 0 bases and 2 bases, in that order; junction bases with no gene match: 5. As DNA, the CDR3 is TGTGCCAGCAGCGTAGGTCTGGGACTACCCTACGAGCAGTACTTC. This translates into CASSVGLGLPYEQYF.

This chain links TRBV5-6 with TRBJ2-7; D is unclear. The CDR3 has 19 amino acids. Trimming shortened V by 1 base and J by 0 bases, and 23 bases separated the two germline ends. The V gene's germline CDR1 is SGHDT and CDR2 YYEEEE. The chain's CDR3 is CASSLPWADPSSFSYEQYF. The CDR3 region has the DNA TGTGCCAGCAGCTTGCCTTGGGCAGACCCATCATCCTTCTCCTACGAGCAGTACTTC.

The chain couples TRBV5-6 to TRBJ1-2; weak D call: TRBD1 (6 bases). Germline V lookup: CDR1 SGHDT, CDR2 YYEEEE. This CDR3 region has 13 residues. V was pared by 1 base and J by 8 bases, with 12 bases between. CDR3 in amino acids: CASSLTGWEGYTF. Written as DNA, the CDR3 is TGTGCCAGCAGCTTGACAGGGTGGGAAGGCTACACCTTC.

The rearrangement links TRBV20-1 to TRBJ2-7, with D maybe TRBD2 (6 bases). CDR3 length: 12 amino acids. The germline V and J ends were trimmed by 3 bases and 5 bases, with 11 bases remaining between them. The germline V gene encodes CDR1 DFQATT and CDR2 SNEGSKA (reference sequence). The CDR3 here is CSASRRANEQYF. The DNA for the CDR3 is TGCAGTGCTAGTCGGAGGGCCAACGAGCAGTACTTC.

The rearrangement uses TRBV18 and TRBJ2-7; 11 nucleotides align to TRBD2. J gave up 3 bases and V 5 bases, and 6 bases lay outside the gene matches. The CDR3 consists of 15 residues. The germline gives CDR1 KGHSH, CDR2 LQKENI. The CDR3 sequence: CASSVPGLADYEQYF. In DNA form, the CDR3 reads TGTGCCAGCTCAGTTCCGGGACTAGCGGACTACGAGCAGTACTTC.

The rearrangement uses TRBV5-1 and TRBJ1-5, with 10 nucleotides matching TRBD1. J lost 4 bases, V lost 1 base, and 2 bases had no gene match. Germline-derived CDR1 and CDR2 are SGHRS and YFSETQ. The CDR3 is made up of 15 amino acids. CDR3 in amino acids: CASSLWTGGNQPQHF. The CDR3 DNA is TGCGCCAGCAGCTTGTGGACAGGGGGAAATCAGCCCCAGCATTTT.

CDR3 region: CASTRGGGGTEAFF. In DNA, the CDR3 is TGTGCCAGCACCCGGGGCGGGGGAGGGACTGAAGCTTTCTTT. The chain carries TRBV5-4 and TRBJ1-1; possibly TRBD1 for D (5 bases). This CDR3 region has 14 residues. V gave up 6 bases and J gave up 5 bases, with 17 bases separating them. From germline, CDR1 is SGHNT and CDR2 YYREEE (reference sequence).

The chain carries TRBV2 and TRBJ2-7; D gene ambiguous. The ends were cut back, 5 bases at V and 0 bases at J, with 5 bases in the middle. Per the germline V gene, CDR1 is SNHLY and CDR2 is FYNNEI. The CDR3 loop spans 12 amino acids. CDR3 amino acids: CASSFSSYEQYF. The CDR3 nucleotides read TGTGCCAGCAGTTTCAGCTCCTACGAGCAGTACTTC. The full variable domain, rest sourced from reference TRBV2 and TRBJ2-7, is EPEVTQTPSHQVTQMGQEVILRCVPISNHLYFYWYRQILGQKVEFLVSFYNNEISEKSEIFDDQFSVERPDGSNFTLKIRSTKLEDSAMYFCASSFSSYEQYFGPGTRLTVT.

As DNA, the CDR3 is TGTGCCAGCAGCTTACTCAGGGAAGAGCAGTTCTTC. Its translation: CASSLLREEQFF. The genes are TRBV3-1 (or the pseudogene TRBV3-2) and TRBJ2-1; D possibly corresponds to TRBD1 (5 bases). The germline V and J ends were trimmed by 5 bases and 10 bases, with 12 bases remaining between them. Germline lookup yields CDR1 LGHDT and CDR2 YNNKEL (reference sequence). The CDR3 runs 12 residues.

V is TRBV11-3 and J is TRBJ1-2; unclear D gene. CDR1 and CDR2 from the germline V gene are SGHNT and YENEEA. Trimming cost V 4 bases and J 8 bases, with 14 bases left between them. CDR3 length: 13 amino acids. The CDR3: CASSSRTGIGYTF. The DNA of the CDR3 is TGTGCCAGCAGCTCCCGGACCGGGATAGGCTACACCTTC.

The V gene is TRBV28, the J gene TRBJ1-5; the match to TRBD1 covers 8 bases. This CDR3 has 15 amino acids. Germline V gene lookup returns CDR1 MDHEN and CDR2 SYDVKM. V shed 5 bases, J shed 2 bases, and the junction held 5 bases outside the gene matches. DNA of the CDR3: TGTGCCAGCAGTCCAGTGACAGGGGGCAATCAGCCCCAGCATTTT. Amino acids: CASSPVTGGNQPQHF.

The gene calls are TRBV13 and TRBJ2-2, with 7 bases that match TRBD1. Germline values: CDR1 PRHDT, CDR2 FYEKMQ (reference sequence). V lost 1 base, J lost 1 base, and 9 bases stayed unmatched. The length of the CDR3 is 18 residues. The CDR3 is CASSLVREGGWNTGELFF. CDR3 coding DNA: TGTGCCAGCAGCTTAGTCCGAGAAGGGGGCTGGAACACCGGGGAGCTGTTTTTT.

The chain is built from TRBV5-3 and TRBJ1-5; no reliable D call. TRBV5-3 is identified as an open reading frame with a role that is uncertain. Trimming cost V 2 bases and J 3 bases, with 24 bases left between them. The CDR3 is 19 residues long. The CDR3 coding sequence is TGTGCCAGAAGCTTCTGTGTCAGCCCCTCCACTACTTTCAATCAGCCCCAGCATTTT. Translated, it gives CARSFCVSPSTTFNQPQHF.

The chain recombines TRBV7-8 with TRBJ1-1; D may be TRBD1 (5 bases). Germline V lookup: CDR1 SGHVS, CDR2 FQNEAQ. CDR3 length: 13 residues. V was pared by 2 bases and J by 5 bases, with 9 bases between. CDR3 coding DNA: TGTGCCAGCAGCTTACAGGAGGGGACTGAAGCTTTCTTT. As protein: CASSLQEGTEAFF. The whole variable domain, remainder taken from reference TRBV7-8 and TRBJ1-1, is GAGVSQSPRYKVAKRGQDVALRCDPISGHVSLFWYQQALGQGPEFLTYFQNEAQLDKSGLPSDRFFAERPEGSVSTLKIQRTQQEDSAVYLCASSLQEGTEAFFGQGTRLTVV.

The V gene is TRBV7-9, the J gene TRBJ1-2; 8 nucleotides align to TRBD1. Unmatched junction bases numbered 3, after V lost 1 base and J lost 8 bases. This CDR3 has 13 residues. The germline V gene has CDR1 SEHNR and CDR2 FQNEAQ (reference sequence). The CDR3 nucleotides read TGTGCCAGCAGCTTAGACGGGACAGGAGGCTACACCTTC. Amino acids: CASSLDGTGGYTF.

The V call is TRBV19, the J call TRBJ1-2; 7 nucleotides line up with TRBD1. The CDR3 is made up of 14 amino acids. V shed 3 bases and J 3 bases; nucleotides not matched to a gene: 4. Germline CDR1 LNHDA, CDR2 SQIVND (reference sequence). The CDR3 DNA reads as TGTGCCAGTAGTATCGGGACAGTGTACTATGGCTACACCTTC. Residues: CASSIGTVYYGYTF. Combining the CDR3 with reference TRBV19 and TRBJ1-2 gives the whole variable domain DGGITQSPKYLFRKEGQNVTLSCEQNLNHDAMYWYRQDPGQGLRLIYYSQIVNDFQKGDIAEGYSVSREKKESFPLTVTSAQKNPTAFYLCASSIGTVYYGYTFGSGTRLTVV.

Notes on this clone: Other DNA sequences within the sample encode an identical CDR3. The V and J genes are TRBV3-1 (or the pseudogene TRBV3-2) and TRBJ2-7; no firm D call. Germline V gene lookup returns CDR1 LGHDT and CDR2 YNNKEL (reference sequence). V lost 1 base and J lost 7, with 5 bases in between. The CDR3 loop spans 11 amino acids. The CDR3 sequence: CASSQAREQYF. The DNA for the CDR3 is TGTGCCAGCAGCCAAGCTCGGGAGCAGTACTTC.

This rearrangement joins TRBV29-1 to TRBJ1-2, with 9 bases fitting TRBD1. J lost 5 bases, V lost 4 bases, and 5 bases had no gene match. This CDR3 spans 13 amino acids. Per the germline V gene, CDR1 is SQVTM and CDR2 is ANQGSEA. CDR3 nucleotides: TGCAGCGTTGGGACAGGGGATGGGTATGGCTACACCTTC. Translating it yields CSVGTGDGYGYTF.

This clone was seen a few times. The chain carries TRBV5-6 and TRBJ1-1; D might be TRBD1 (6 bases). Germline CDR1 reads SGHDT; CDR2 reads YYEEEE. Trimming took off 4 bases at V and 4 bases at J, with 23 bases between the two ends. The CDR3 is 17 residues long. CDR3 bases: TGTGCCAGCAGCGTCATGGGGACACGACCCAGGGCCACTGAAGCTTTCTTT. Translation: CASSVMGTRPRATEAFF.

CDR3 amino acids: CASNSGTSYEQYF. In DNA, the CDR3 is TGTGCCAGTAACAGCGGGACCTCCTACGAGCAGTACTTC. The chain joins TRBV19 to TRBJ2-7; 7 bases match TRBD2. The germline V gene has CDR1 LNHDA and CDR2 SQIVND (reference sequence). The length of the CDR3 is 13 residues. The trim removed 7 bases at V and 0 bases at J, leaving 3 bases unmatched.

V is TRBV3-1 (or the pseudogene TRBV3-2) and J is TRBJ2-7; D may be TRBD1 (5 bases). The CDR3 runs 14 residues. The germline V gene has CDR1 LGHDT and CDR2 YNNKEL (reference sequence). V lost 4 bases and J 0 bases, leaving 10 bases between the germline ends. CDR3 loop: CASSPTGYSYEQYF. The DNA for the CDR3 is TGTGCCAGCAGCCCCACAGGCTACTCCTACGAGCAGTACTTC.

This chain links TRBV5-1 with TRBJ2-5, with D perhaps TRBD1 (6 bases). Germline V gives CDR1 SGHRS, CDR2 YFSETQ. Between the trimmed V and J ends, which lost 0 bases and 0 bases, there was a span of 9 bases. CDR3 length: 15 residues. DNA of the CDR3: TGCGCCAGCAGCTTGGTGGACAGATACCAAGAGACCCAGTACTTC. It is translated as CASSLVDRYQETQYF.

The CDR3 sequence: CASSFRGQGVKLFF. The CDR3 DNA reads as TGTGCCAGCAGTTTCCGAGGACAGGGGGTAAAACTGTTTTTT. This chain uses TRBV27 with TRBJ1-4; TRBD1 aligns across 10 bases. The V gene's germline CDR1 is MNHEY and CDR2 SMNVEV (reference sequence). The CDR3 sequence is 14 residues long. The V segment lost 3 bases and the J segment 10 bases; nucleotides outside the gene matches: 5. The full variable domain, in which reference TRBV27 and TRBJ1-4 provide the parts outside the CDR3, is EAQVTQNPRYLITVTGKKLTVTCSQNMNHEYMSWYRQDPGLGLRQIYYSMNVEVTDKGDVPEGYKVSRKEKRNFPLILESPSPNQTSLYFCASSFRGQGVKLFFGSGTQLSVL.